The sequence of this TCR beta chain was determined in a study of cytomegalovirus exposure and HLA in healthy donors. PCR was performed using 60 Vbeta and 13 Jbeta primers. Clones were sequenced by immunoSEQ multiplex PCR, and TCRdb holds only the in-frame ones, with some missing. The table includes approximately 190,000 clones, about four fifths detected once. This CDR3 comprises 13 residues. V shed 1 base and J shed 0 bases, with 4 bases lying between them. The V gene's germline CDR1 is SGHRS and CDR2 YFSETQ. The receptor was derived from a man aged 35-49 years in good health and CMV-seropositive. V and J are TRBV5-1 and TRBJ1-1; D gene uncertain. Material: PBMCs. The CDR3 is CASSLQMNTEAFF. Here the CDR3 DNA reads TGCGCCAGCAGCTTGCAGATGAACACTGAAGCTTTCTTT.